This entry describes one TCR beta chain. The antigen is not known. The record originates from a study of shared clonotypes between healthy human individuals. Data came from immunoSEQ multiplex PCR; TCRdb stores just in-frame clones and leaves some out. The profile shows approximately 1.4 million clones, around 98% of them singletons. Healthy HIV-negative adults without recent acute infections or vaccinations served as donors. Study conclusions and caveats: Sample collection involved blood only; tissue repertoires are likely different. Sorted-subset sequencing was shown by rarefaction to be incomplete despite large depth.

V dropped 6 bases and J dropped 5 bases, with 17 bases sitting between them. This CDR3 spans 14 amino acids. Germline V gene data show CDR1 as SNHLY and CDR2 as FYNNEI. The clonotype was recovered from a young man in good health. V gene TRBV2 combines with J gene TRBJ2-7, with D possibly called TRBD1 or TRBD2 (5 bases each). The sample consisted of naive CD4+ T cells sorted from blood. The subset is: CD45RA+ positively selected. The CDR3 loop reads CASSPRWGIDEQYF. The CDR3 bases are TGTGCCAGCAGCCCGAGATGGGGGATCGACGAGCAGTACTTC. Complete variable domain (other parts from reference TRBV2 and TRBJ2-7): EPEVTQTPSHQVTQMGQEVILRCVPISNHLYFYWYRQILGQKVEFLVSFYNNEISEKSEIFDDQFSVERPDGSNFTLKIRSTKLEDSAMYFCASSPRWGIDEQYFGPGTRLTVT.